This T cell receptor (beta chain) comes out of a study of cytomegalovirus exposure and HLA in healthy donors. Study summary: Samples from HLA-typed donors yielded around 79 million unique TCRs in an early data release.

This clone was recorded once. Its antigen is as yet unknown. The study's findings and limits: Most TCRs appeared rarely, but some public TCRs recurred in many donors. Accurate prediction of most subjects' HLA-A and HLA-B alleles from TCR beta sequences was reported. One variant, a missense change in DCLRE1C, was linked in a later analysis to TCR beta V- and J-gene trimming.

The PCR ran on 60 Vbeta and 13 Jbeta primers. The repertoire was sequenced with immunoSEQ multiplex PCR; TCRdb's copy has only in-frame clones and lacks some. The data show about 83,000 clones, 75% to 85% seen once. The material sequenced was PBMCs. The sequence derives from a woman aged 25-40 years in good health and CMV-seronegative.

CDR3 nucleotide sequence: TGTGCCAGCAGCTTACAGGGGGCTAGGGACACTGAAGCTTTCTTT. Protein sequence: CASSLQGARDTEAFF. The J gene is TRBJ1-1, the V gene TRBV5-5; TRBD1 aligns across 9 bases. The CDR3 is 15 residues long. The V segment lost 2 bases and the J segment 3 bases; nucleotides outside the gene matches: 5. Per germline, CDR1 SGHKS and CDR2 YYEKEE (reference sequence).